Each of the 27 T cell receptor beta chains below was sequenced from the same sample in a study of CD8+CD57+ T cells in acquired aplastic anemia. Using genomic DNA as the template, TCR beta VDJ and CDR3 profiling was carried out. TCRdb re-analysed the reads in MiXCR, keeping a single row per CDR3 protein. The sample has around 250,000 distinct CDR3 sequences, approximately 82% seen once. Before being chosen for sequencing, patients had shown CD8+CD57+ cell expansion by flow cytometry. Sequenced input: sorted CD4+, CD8+, or CD8+CD57+ T cells (not recorded which) from PBMCs. The source of these receptors is a human donor with aplastic anemia.

This clonotype was observed once. This chain links TRBV12-5 with TRBJ1-2; no clear D. The CDR3 is made up of 15 amino acids. Germline values: CDR1 LGHNT, CDR2 FRNRAP. CDR3 nucleotides: TGTGCCAGTAGTCTCCAGGTGGGCAGCAACTATGGCTACACCTTC. It translates to CASSLQVGSNYGYTF.

In the case of this clonotype: One junction end does not reproduce the germline sequence, and a read error may be involved. The genes are TRBV7-9 and TRBJ1-1, with 7 bases identical to TRBD1. This CDR3 has 13 residues. Germline V CDR1 and CDR2: SEHNR, FQNEAQ (reference sequence). CDR3 sequence: CASSSSSGTETLF. The CDR3 coding sequence is TGCGCCAGCAGCTCTAGTAGCGGGACAGAAACGCTCTTT.

Note on this clonotype: The DNA is omitted, as the CDR3 cannot be located on it reliably, and the CDR3 follows TCRdb's listing. The genes are TRBV9 and TRBJ2-7; TRBD2, the table's D call, lacks a check against the DNA. Germline CDR1 reads SGDLS; CDR2 reads YYNGEE. Including both end residues, the CDR3 is 14 amino acids long. CDR3 residues: CASSARSRGYTFDF.

The chain couples TRBV7-8 to TRBJ2-5, with D possibly being TRBD2 (6 bases). Germline CDR1 reads SGHVS; CDR2 reads FQNEAQ. The CDR3 is 15 residues long. Trimming cost V 6 bases and J 2 bases, with 16 bases left between them. This CDR3 reads CASSTSRTDQETQYF. The CDR3 coding sequence is TGTGCCAGCAGTACTAGCCGGACTGATCAAGAGACCCAGTACTTC.

As concerns this clonotype: A read error is likely, as this CDR3 ends without the conserved phenylalanine or tryptophan. J is TRBJ2-1 and V is TRBV7-3; a weak D match, TRBD2 (6 bases). The CDR3 has 14 amino acids. Germline V gives CDR1 SGHTA, CDR2 FQGTGA. The V and J ends lost 6 bases and 3 bases respectively, with 12 bases between them. The CDR3 loop reads CASRRRGVYNEQFS. CDR3 coding DNA: TGTGCCAGCAGAAGACGCGGGGTCTACAATGAGCAGTTCTCC.

V usage is TRBV7-8 and J usage is TRBJ1-6; D remains unclear. This CDR3 is built from 16 residues. V was shortened by 0 bases and J by 16 bases, with 22 bases between the two germline ends. Germline V gene sequence: CDR1 SGHVS, CDR2 FQNEAQ. CDR3 protein: CASSLAGGPDAQPLHF. The CDR3 bases are TGTGCCAGCAGCTTAGCGGGAGGCCCCGATGCGCAACCTCTCCACTTT. The whole variable domain, remainder taken from reference TRBV7-8 and TRBJ1-6, is GAGVSQSPRYKVAKRGQDVALRCDPISGHVSLFWYQQALGQGPEFLTYFQNEAQLDKSGLPSDRFFAERPEGSVSTLKIQRTQQEDSAVYLCASSLAGGPDAQPLHFGNGTRLTVT.

V and J are TRBV2 and TRBJ2-2, with D tentatively TRBD2 (6 bases). CDR1 and CDR2 from the germline V gene are SNHLY and FYNNEI. V gave up 3 bases and J gave up 9 bases, with 11 bases separating them. The CDR3 is 13 amino acids. CDR3: CASSDGGIRELFF. The CDR3 bases are TGTGCCAGCAGTGATGGGGGGATCCGGGAGCTGTTTTTT. The whole variable domain, filled in from reference TRBV2 and TRBJ2-2, reads EPEVTQTPSHQVTQMGQEVILRCVPISNHLYFYWYRQILGQKVEFLVSFYNNEISEKSEIFDDQFSVERPDGSNFTLKIRSTKLEDSAMYFCASSDGGIRELFFGEGSRLTVL.

This clonotype was observed once. This chain connects TRBV12-3 or TRBV12-4 to TRBJ1-1; a weak D match, TRBD1 (6 bases). Trimming shortened V by 6 bases and J by 4 bases, and 18 bases separated the two germline ends. CDR3 length: 15 amino acids. The CDR3 region has the DNA TGTGCCAGCAGAACAACCGCAACAGGGACCACTGAAGCTTTCTTT. This translates into CASRTTATGTTEAFF.

Points on this clonotype: Since no conserved phenylalanine or tryptophan closes the CDR3, a read error is the likely cause. Because the CDR3's place on the DNA is in doubt, the DNA is left out and the CDR3 is given as listed by TCRdb. The V and J genes are TRBV7-6 and TRBJ2-5. The CDR3 is 14 residues long, counting both termini. CDR1 and CDR2 from the germline V gene are SGHVS and FNYEAQ. The CDR3 here is CASSLVRFNETFFV.

This clonotype was counted between two and nine times. This chain connects TRBV9 to TRBJ2-7, with 7 positions matching TRBD1. CDR1 SGDLS and CDR2 YYNGEE come from the germline V gene. This CDR3 is built from 18 residues. The trim removed 4 bases at V and 1 base at J, leaving 17 bases unmatched. This CDR3 is CASSFRGDGTALSYEQYV. The CDR3 DNA follows: TGTGCCAGCAGCTTTCGGGGAGACGGGACAGCCCTTTCCTACGAGCAGTACGTC.

Concerning this clonotype: An end of the junction differs from the germline gene, which may be a read error. The chain carries TRBV7-9 and TRBJ1-1; no clear D. The CDR3 extends over 12 amino acids. Germline V CDR1 and CDR2: SEHNR, FQNEAQ (reference sequence). This chain's CDR3 is CASSSQAAEAFF. In nucleotides, the CDR3 is TGTGCCAGCAGCTCGCAGGCGGCTGAAGCCTTCTTT. Complete variable domain (other parts from reference TRBV7-9 and TRBJ1-1): DTGVSQNPRHKITKRGQNVTFRCDPISEHNRLYWYRQTLGQGPEFLTYFQNEAQLEKSRLLSDRFSAERPKGSFSTLEIQRTEQGDSAMYLCASSSQAAEAFFGQGTRLTVV.

This sequence joins TRBV5-1 and TRBJ1-2; D call uncertain. This CDR3 region has 16 residues. V lost 1 base, J lost 5 bases, and 18 bases lay in between. The germline V gene has CDR1 SGHRS and CDR2 YFSETQ. In DNA form, the CDR3 reads TGCGCCAGCAGCTTGCGTTCGGACGAGAACGTATATGGCTACACCTTC. Its protein is CASSLRSDENVYGYTF.

This sequence joins TRBV10-3 and TRBJ1-1; 10 nucleotides agree with TRBD1. The length of the CDR3 is 14 residues. Losses at the gene ends were 10 bases for V and 3 bases for J; bases not matched to a gene: 8. Germline assignment: CDR1 ENHRY and CDR2 SYGVKD. The CDR3 DNA is TGTGCCACTGGACAGGGGGATAGGGACACTGAAGCTTTCTTT. Translated, it gives CATGQGDRDTEAFF.

V is TRBV15 and J is TRBJ1-1; 7 nucleotides align to TRBD1. Germline CDR1 reads LNHNV; CDR2 reads YYDKDF (reference sequence). The CDR3 loop spans 17 amino acids. The J segment lost 2 bases and the V segment lost 5 bases, leaving 14 bases of the junction unmatched. CDR3 bases: TGTGCCACCAGCGGGGGGGACAGCCAGGGAGGCAACACTGAAGCTTTCTTT. Encoded protein: CATSGGDSQGGNTEAFF.

V gene TRBV10-3 combines with J gene TRBJ1-1, with TRBD1 matching 7 bases. Germline CDR1 and CDR2: ENHRY and SYGVKD. V was pared by 7 bases and J by 5 bases, with 10 bases of the junction left unmatched. The length of the CDR3 is 14 residues. DNA of the CDR3: TGTGCCATCAAACCTGGACAGGAGTGGACTGAAGCTTTCTTT. It specifies CAIKPGQEWTEAFF.

In the case of this clonotype: The germline gene is not matched at one end of the junction; a read error may be the cause. The rearrangement joins TRBV9 to TRBJ2-5; possible D gene TRBD1, 6 bases. Germline lookup yields CDR1 SGDLS and CDR2 YYNGEE. This CDR3 region has 14 residues. The CDR3: CASSYGTRDQPQHF. For the CDR3, the DNA is TGTGCCAGCAGTTACGGGACACGTGATCAGCCCCAGCACTTC. Drawing the rest from reference TRBV9 and TRBJ2-5, the complete variable domain is DSGVTQTPKHLITATGQRVTLRCSPRSGDLSVYWYQQSLDQGLQFLIQYYNGEERAKGNILERFSAQQFPDLHSELNLSSLELGDSALYFCASSYGTRDQPQHFGPGTRLLVL.

Details on this clonotype: A read error may produce the germline difference seen at one junction end. The V and J genes are TRBV5-6 and TRBJ2-5; the match to TRBD2 covers 7 bases. The CDR3 covers 12 residues. Per the germline V gene, CDR1 is SGHDT and CDR2 is YYEEEE. The DNA of the CDR3 is TGTGCCGGAAGCGGGGCGAGGGAGAGCCAGTACTTC. Translation: CAGSGARESQYF. Combining the CDR3 with reference TRBV5-6 and TRBJ2-5 gives the whole variable domain DAGVTQSPTHLIKTRGQQVTLRCSPKSGHDTVSWYQQALGQGPQFIFQYYEEEERQRGNFPDRFSGHQFPNYSSELNVNALLLGDSALYLCAGSGARESQYFGPGTRLLVL.

This chain links TRBV9 with TRBJ2-7; unclear D gene. The CDR3 sequence is 18 residues long. The germline gives CDR1 SGDLS, CDR2 YYNGEE. CDR3 DNA sequence: TGTGCCAGCAGCGTTCAGCCAGATACGACGTATTTTTCCTACGAGCAGCACGTC. It translates to CASSVQPDTTYFSYEQHV.

This sequence joins TRBV9 and TRBJ2-6, with no clear D. Looked up from germline, CDR1 is SGDLS and CDR2 is YYNGEE. Trimming stripped 2 bases from V and 11 bases from J, with 23 bases between. This CDR3 comprises 17 residues. The CDR3 nucleotides are TGTGCCAGCAGCGTTATGAGTAAACACTACGAGCAGTACGTCCTGACTTTC. It is translated as CASSVMSKHYEQYVLTF.

By share, this clonotype counts as medium-sized. The chain's CDR3 is CASSLDGAEQYV. The CDR3 coding sequence is TGTGCCAGCAGCTTAGATGGAGCCGAGCAGTACGTC. J is TRBJ2-7 and V is TRBV7-8, with D unclear. The V gene's germline CDR1 is SGHVS and CDR2 FQNEAQ. There are 12 residues in the CDR3. V lost 1 base and J 6 bases, leaving 7 bases between the germline ends.

Of note for this clonotype: Lacking the conserved final phenylalanine or tryptophan, this CDR3 likely reflects a read error. Because the CDR3's place on the DNA is in doubt, the DNA is left out and the CDR3 is given as listed by TCRdb. This chain links TRBV7-2 with TRBJ2-1; TRBD1, as called in the table, went unchecked against the DNA. The CDR3 totals 13 residues, both ends included. Germline assignment: CDR1 SGHTA and CDR2 FQGNSA. CDR3 sequence reads: CASSAGRTGNSPL.

For this clonotype: This CDR3 fails to terminate in the conserved phenylalanine or tryptophan, so it likely reflects a read error. No DNA is shown, since the ends of the CDR3 on it are uncertain; the CDR3 is the one TCRdb lists. J is TRBJ2-6 and V is TRBV2; no DNA check was done on the table's D call, TRBD2. The CDR3 spans 16 amino acids, including both terminal residues. Germline CDR1 and CDR2: SNHLY and FYNNEI. CDR3 residues: CASGDAGTYTQYFGPG.

The chain has TRBV9 and TRBJ2-4, with TRBD2 matching over 8 bases. The CDR3 sequence is 12 residues long. The germline V gene encodes CDR1 SGDLS and CDR2 YYNGEE. After removal of 4 bases from V and 7 bases from J, the junction contained 1 base not matched to a gene. CDR3 protein: CASSPSGNIQYF. DNA for the CDR3: TGTGCCAGCAGCCCTAGCGGGAACATTCAGTACTTC.

Of note for this clonotype: The final CDR3 position lacks the conserved phenylalanine or tryptophan, pointing to a likely read error. The limits of the CDR3 on the DNA are not certain, so only TCRdb's listed CDR3 is given. The gene calls are TRBV15 and TRBJ2-6. CDR1 and CDR2 from the germline V gene are LNHNV and YYDKDF (reference sequence). The CDR3 spans 16 residues, counting both ends. CDR3 protein: CATSRGSEQETHVLRP.

The V gene is TRBV7-9, the J gene TRBJ2-1; maybe TRBD2 (6 bases). V lost 3 bases, J lost 10 bases, and 22 bases lay in between. CDR3 length: 16 residues. The germline V gene encodes CDR1 SEHNR and CDR2 FQNEAQ (reference sequence). The CDR3 bases are TGTGCCAGCAGCTTTCAGGGAGGCCCCGATACGCAGGAGCAGTTCTTC. Amino acids: CASSFQGGPDTQEQFF.

Turning to this clonotype: The missing conserved phenylalanine or tryptophan at the end of this CDR3 makes a read error likely. The chain carries TRBV7-9 and TRBJ2-3, with unresolved D. CDR3 length: 14 amino acids. Trimming shortened V by 1 base and J by 6 bases, and 11 bases separated the two germline ends. The germline V gene encodes CDR1 SEHNR and CDR2 FQNEAQ (reference sequence). This CDR3 reads CASSLEGSPDTQYL. DNA of the CDR3: TGTGCCAGCAGCTTAGAGGGAAGCCCCGATACGCAGTATCTT.

The genes are TRBV13 and TRBJ2-2, with D perhaps TRBD1 (5 bases). The CDR3 totals 17 residues. Between the trimmed V and J ends, which lost 4 bases and 9 bases, there was a span of 24 bases. Germline CDR1 PRHDT, CDR2 FYEKMQ (reference sequence). CDR3 loop: CASSYKLEGAYERELFF. DNA of the CDR3: TGTGCCAGCAGCTACAAGCTAGAAGGGGCCTACGAGCGGGAGCTGTTTTTT.